The clone carrying this T cell receptor beta chain occurred many times. What it recognizes is unknown. The data are from a study of early T cells in non-severe SARS-CoV-2 infection. For the study at large: The sequenced material was bulk RNA from unsorted whole blood, and its chains were unpaired. General observations from the study: VDJdb matching, biased toward anti-spike CD8 responses, missed private and CD4 specificities.

The CDR3 has 18 amino acids. Germline CDR1 SEHNR, CDR2 FQNEAQ (reference sequence). V was trimmed by 5 bases and J by 0 bases, leaving 20 bases between them. Unique molecular identifier tags were affixed to discrete cDNA molecules. TCRdb itself ran the 5' RACE reads through MiXCR, one entry per CDR3 protein. Of around 60,000 distinct CDR3 sequences in the sample, roughly 13% were seen once. This sequence joins TRBV7-9 and TRBJ2-1, with D possibly being TRBD2 (6 bases). The sequencing input was whole blood. This sequence originates from an adult who was a healthcare worker with PCR-confirmed SARS-CoV-2 infection or an uninfected control (not recorded which). CDR3 in amino acids: CASSLTPLVDYSYNEQFF. Here the CDR3 DNA reads TGTGCCAGCAGCCTTACCCCGCTGGTGGACTACTCCTACAATGAGCAGTTCTTC. Full variable domain (remainder filled in from reference TRBV7-9 and TRBJ2-1): DTGVSQNPRHKITKRGQNVTFRCDPISEHNRLYWYRQTLGQGPEFLTYFQNEAQLEKSRLLSDRFSAERPKGSFSTLEIQRTEQGDSAMYLCASSLTPLVDYSYNEQFFGPGTRLTVL.